This is a list of T cell receptor beta chains from one sample in a study of shared clonotypes between healthy human individuals. TCRdb's table, derived via immunoSEQ multiplex PCR, lists solely in-frame clones and lacks some. The sample lists about 460,000 clones, roughly three quarters occurring once. Sequencing was carried out using PBMCs. The receptors were sampled from a woman aged 40 to 50 in good health. Some clones in this sample may be carry-over from other donors' samples. The CDR3 runs from the conserved cysteine through the conserved F or W. The D gene is left open where the match is weak. Some rows mark clone size as missing; the rest say once, few, many or name a class of expanded clone.

-	-	TRBV19	TRBJ1-5	TGTGCCAGTAGTATAGTGGGGAATGGGGTAGGGGACCAGCCCCAGCATTTT	CASSIVGNGVGDQPQHF
few	-	TRBV18	TRBJ1-1	TGTGCCAGCTCACCCCCGGGACGGCCGAACACTGAAGCTTTCTTT	CASSPPGRPNTEAFF
-	-	TRBV5-1	TRBJ2-3	TGCGCCAGCAGCTTGGCGGTAGAGGAGGATACGCAGTATTTT	CASSLAVEEDTQYF
-	-	TRBV19	TRBJ1-5	TGTGCCAGTAACACCGACATGACTAGCAATCAGCCCCAGCATTTT	CASNTDMTSNQPQHF
-	-	TRBV5-1	TRBJ1-3	TGCGCCAGCAGCTCGGACACTGGAAACACCATATATTTT	CASSSDTGNTIYF
many	TRBD1	TRBV7-9	TRBJ1-3	TGTGCCAGCAGCTCGACTGACAGGGGTGGAAACACCATATATTTT	CASSSTDRGGNTIYF
-	TRBD1	TRBV19	TRBJ2-7	TGTGCCAGTAGCCTGACAGGGGTCACCTACGAGCAGTACTTC	CASSLTGVTYEQYF
-	-	TRBV11-2	TRBJ2-5	TGTGCCAGCAGCTTAGATCGAGCAGGAGCCGGAGAGACCCAGTACTTC	CASSLDRAGAGETQYF
-	-	TRBV5-1	TRBJ2-3	TGCGCCAGCACCCCCACCACTAGCACAGATACGCAGTATTTT	CASTPTTSTDTQYF
-	-	TRBV5-1	TRBJ1-1	TGCGCCAGCAGTCTCAACCCCGGGGGCGGCACTGAAGCTTTCTTT	CASSLNPGGGTEAFF
once	-	TRBV5-6	TRBJ2-5	TGTGCCAGCAGCCTCCGGGCCCACCAAGAGACCCAGTACTTC	CASSLRAHQETQYF
-	-	TRBV7-9	TRBJ2-1	TGTGCCAGCAGCTTAGTGTATAGAGGTTCGAACAATGAGCAGTTCTTC	CASSLVYRGSNNEQFF
-	-	TRBV18	TRBJ2-2	TGTGCCAGCAAGGGGCAGACGAACACCGGGGAGCTGTTTTTT	CASKGQTNTGELFF
-	-	TRBV19	TRBJ2-2	TGTGCCAGTAGTATAGAAGTGGGGAAGCGCTGGCTGTTTTTT	CASSIEVGKRWLFF
few	TRBD1	TRBV30	TRBJ1-1	TGTGCCTGGAGGGGGGACAGGAACACTGAAGCTTTCTTT	CAWRGDRNTEAFF
-	TRBD1	TRBV5-1	TRBJ2-5	TGCGCCAGCAGCTTAAAGACAGGGGGCGAGGAGACCCAGTACTTC	CASSLKTGGEETQYF
-	-	TRBV5-1	TRBJ2-5	TGCGCCAGCAGCTTGGGGTTTCAACAAGAGACCCAGTACTTC	CASSLGFQQETQYF
few	-	TRBV6-1	TRBJ2-1	TGTGCCAGCAGTGGCCGTTTCAGGTCTTACGATGAGCAGTTCTTC	CASSGRFRSYDEQFF
once	TRBD2	TRBV19	TRBJ2-5	TGTGCCAGTAGCCTGACTAGCGGGAGTCTTATTGAGACCCAGTACTTC	CASSLTSGSLIETQYF
-	-	TRBV2	TRBJ2-7	TGTGCCAGCGGTCTCACTAGATCCGAAGTGGGCGAGCAGTACTTC	CASGLTRSEVGEQYF
-	-	TRBV30	TRBJ2-7	TGTGCCTGGGAAGGAGAAATTGGAGAGCAGTACTTC	CAWEGEIGEQYF
-	TRBD1	TRBV28	TRBJ1-4	TGTGCCACGACAGGGGGCGCGGAAAAACTGTTTTTT	CATTGGAEKLFF
-	-	TRBV2	TRBJ2-5	TGTGCCAGCAGCTCAGCGGAGACCCAGTACTTC	CASSSAETQYF
-	-	TRBV30	TRBJ2-3	TGTGCCTGGAGTAGAGCATTAGATACGCAGTATTTT	CAWSRALDTQYF
-	-	TRBV29-1	TRBJ2-7	TGCAGCGTTTGGTCTCGCGGGAAGACCTACGAGCAGTACTTC	CSVWSRGKTYEQYF
-	TRBD1	TRBV28	TRBJ2-2	TGTGCCAGCAGGCGGACAGGGGGAGCCTGGGACACCGGGGAGCTGTTTTTT	CASRRTGGAWDTGELFF
few	-	TRBV15	TRBJ1-4	TGTGCCACCAGCAGCAGGCCGGAGTCAACTAATGAAAAACTGTTTTTT	CATSSRPESTNEKLFF
-	TRBD1	TRBV11-1	TRBJ2-6	TGTGCCAGCAGCCATTGGACAGGGACGTTCTCTGGGGCCAACGTCCTGACTTTC	CASSHWTGTFSGANVLTF
-	TRBD1	TRBV6-5	TRBJ1-1	TGTGCCAGCAGTTCCCAGGTTAGGGGGCTTGAAGCTTTCTTT	CASSSQVRGLEAFF
-	-	TRBV9	TRBJ2-1	TGTGCCAGCAGCGTAGACGGACGGGGAGGACCCGCCCAGTTCTTC	CASSVDGRGGPAQFF
-	TRBD2	TRBV5-1	TRBJ2-1	TGCGCCAGCAGCTTCCGGGACTATTTCAATGAGCAGTTCTTC	CASSFRDYFNEQFF
few	-	TRBV18	TRBJ1-1	TGTGCCAGCTCACCAGTCACGGTCGACACTGAAGCTTTCTTT	CASSPVTVDTEAFF
many	-	TRBV7-9	TRBJ2-5	TGTGCCAGCAGCCCTCATGGGGAGACCCAGTACTTC	CASSPHGETQYF
-	TRBD2	TRBV11-3	TRBJ2-1	TGTGCCAGCTCTAGCGGGAGGTCCGGGGTCAATGAGCAGTTCTTC	CASSSGRSGVNEQFF
-	TRBD1	TRBV5-1	TRBJ1-1	TGCGCCAGCAGCCAACGGACAGGTTTGAACACTGAAGCTTTCTTT	CASSQRTGLNTEAFF
-	TRBD2	TRBV6-5	TRBJ2-3	TGTGCCAGCAGTTTACTCGGGGGGGAGGCTACGCAGTATTTT	CASSLLGGEATQYF
-	-	TRBV5-4	TRBJ2-3	TGTGCCAGCAGCTTGGACGTCTCGGATACGCAGTATTTT	CASSLDVSDTQYF
-	TRBD1	TRBV2	TRBJ2-1	TGTGCCAGCAGTGGGGACAGGACGGCATACAATGAGCAGTTCTTC	CASSGDRTAYNEQFF
-	-	TRBV10-3	TRBJ2-7	TGTGCCATCAGTGGGGGACTCCAATCAAGGTACTTC	CAISGGLQSRYF